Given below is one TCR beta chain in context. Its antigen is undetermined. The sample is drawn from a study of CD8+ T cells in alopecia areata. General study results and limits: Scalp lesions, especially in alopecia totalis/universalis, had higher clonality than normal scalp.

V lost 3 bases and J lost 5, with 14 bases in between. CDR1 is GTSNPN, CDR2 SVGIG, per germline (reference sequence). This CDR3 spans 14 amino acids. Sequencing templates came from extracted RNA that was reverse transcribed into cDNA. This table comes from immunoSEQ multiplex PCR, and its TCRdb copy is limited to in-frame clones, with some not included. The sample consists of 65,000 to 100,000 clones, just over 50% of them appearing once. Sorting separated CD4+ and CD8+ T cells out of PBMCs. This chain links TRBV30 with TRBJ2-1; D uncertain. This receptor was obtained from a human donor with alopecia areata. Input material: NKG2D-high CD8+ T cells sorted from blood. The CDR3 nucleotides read TGTGCCTGGAGGAGGCAGTCAACAAACAATGAGCAGTTCTTC. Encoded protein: CAWRRQSTNNEQFF.